These T cell receptor beta chains were read from a single sample in a study of blood T cell repertoires in COVID-19. The table came from immunoSEQ multiplex PCR; TCRdb's copy has only in-frame clones and leaves some out. The sample holds about 190,000 clones, over 75% seen once. Sequenced: peripheral blood. The receptor source for this set is a man over 45 who had recovered from COVID-19. Both conserved end residues are part of each CDR3. The order of the fields is D gene, clone size, J gene, V gene, CDR3 DNA, CDR3 protein. The D gene is left open where the match is weak. The listing skips clone size in some rows; elsewhere it reads once, few, many or a size class.

D gene: NA
clone size: once
J gene: TRBJ2-3
V gene: TRBV5-6
CDR3 DNA: TGTGCCAGCAGCTTGGACCTCAGGGCGGATACGCAGTATTTT
CDR3 protein: CASSLDLRADTQYF

D gene: NA
clone size: NA
J gene: TRBJ1-1
V gene: TRBV19
CDR3 DNA: TGTGCCAGTACCCCCCTAGGGGGGGCAGGCACTGAAGCTTTCTTT
CDR3 protein: CASTPLGGAGTEAFF

D gene: NA
clone size: NA
J gene: TRBJ1-5
V gene: TRBV11-2
CDR3 DNA: TGTGCCAGCAGCCCCACGACAGAAGACAATCAGCCCCAGCATTTT
CDR3 protein: CASSPTTEDNQPQHF

D gene: TRBD1
clone size: NA
J gene: TRBJ1-1
V gene: TRBV5-4
CDR3 DNA: TGTGCCAGCAGCTTGATAGGGGGCTGGAGCGGGACTGAAGCTTTCTTT
CDR3 protein: CASSLIGGWSGTEAFF

D gene: TRBD2
clone size: NA
J gene: TRBJ2-7
V gene: TRBV18
CDR3 DNA: TGTGCCAGCTCACCTAGCGGGAGAACAGGCGAGCAGTACTTC
CDR3 protein: CASSPSGRTGEQYF

D gene: NA
clone size: NA
J gene: TRBJ1-3
V gene: TRBV6-6
CDR3 DNA: TGTGCCAGCAGTAACACGGGAGCCACGAACACCATATATTTT
CDR3 protein: CASSNTGATNTIYF

D gene: NA
clone size: NA
J gene: TRBJ1-2
V gene: TRBV6-6
CDR3 DNA: TGTGCCAGCAGTCGAGGTTCTTCCGGGACAACCGGTGGCTACACCTTC
CDR3 protein: CASSRGSSGTTGGYTF

D gene: NA
clone size: NA
J gene: TRBJ1-1
V gene: TRBV7-8
CDR3 DNA: TGTGCCAGCAGCTTATACATCGGGGTCGGGACTGAAGCTTTCTTT
CDR3 protein: CASSLYIGVGTEAFF

D gene: TRBD2
clone size: NA
J gene: TRBJ2-3
V gene: TRBV6-5
CDR3 DNA: TGTGCCAGCACCCTGGGACTAGCGGGAGCAGATACGCAGTATTTT
CDR3 protein: CASTLGLAGADTQYF

D gene: NA
clone size: many
J gene: TRBJ2-7
V gene: TRBV3-1/TRBV3-2
CDR3 DNA: TGTGCCAGCAGCCAAGACAAAAGGACGGTACTAGAATCCTACGAGCAGTACTTC
CDR3 protein: CASSQDKRTVLESYEQYF

D gene: NA
clone size: once
J gene: TRBJ2-7
V gene: TRBV20-1
CDR3 DNA: TGCAGTGCTAGTCGTGACAGTACCTACGAGCAGTACTTC
CDR3 protein: CSASRDSTYEQYF

D gene: TRBD2
clone size: NA
J gene: TRBJ2-3
V gene: TRBV7-3
CDR3 DNA: TGTGCCAGCAGCTTAAGCGGGAGGGGCGTATCAGATACGCAGTATTTT
CDR3 protein: CASSLSGRGVSDTQYF

D gene: NA
clone size: NA
J gene: TRBJ2-2
V gene: TRBV29-1
CDR3 DNA: TGCAGCGTGGAAACAACAGGGTCCGGGGAGCTGTTTTTT
CDR3 protein: CSVETTGSGELFF

D gene: TRBD1
clone size: NA
J gene: TRBJ2-1
V gene: TRBV11-2
CDR3 DNA: TGTGCCAGCAGCTCACAATCCGGGACAGGGTCAAGGAATGAGCAGTTCTTC
CDR3 protein: CASSSQSGTGSRNEQFF

D gene: TRBD2
clone size: NA
J gene: TRBJ2-1
V gene: TRBV7-3
CDR3 DNA: TGTGCCAGCAGCCCCAGCGGGGATGCGAGATACAATGAGCAGTTCTTC
CDR3 protein: CASSPSGDARYNEQFF

D gene: TRBD2
clone size: NA
J gene: TRBJ2-7
V gene: TRBV3-1/TRBV3-2
CDR3 DNA: TGTGCCAGCAGCCAAGATGGACTAGCATGGCGCGAGCAGTACTTC
CDR3 protein: CASSQDGLAWREQYF

D gene: NA
clone size: NA
J gene: TRBJ2-7
V gene: TRBV12-3/TRBV12-4
CDR3 DNA: TGTGCCAGCAGTAGCCCCCGCGCAAAGTACTTC
CDR3 protein: CASSSPRAKYF

D gene: TRBD1
clone size: NA
J gene: TRBJ1-5
V gene: TRBV19
CDR3 DNA: TGTGCCAGTAGTATTAAGGTGGGGACAGGGGTTCGGCAGCCCCAGCATTTT
CDR3 protein: CASSIKVGTGVRQPQHF

D gene: TRBD1
clone size: NA
J gene: TRBJ1-2
V gene: TRBV11-2
CDR3 DNA: TGTGCCAGCAGCCCACGCGGGACAGGGTATGGCTACACCTTC
CDR3 protein: CASSPRGTGYGYTF

D gene: TRBD1
clone size: NA
J gene: TRBJ1-1
V gene: TRBV23-1
CDR3 DNA: TGCGCCAGCAGTCTCACAAACCCACAGGGGGCCTGGATGGACACTGAAGCTTTCTTT
CDR3 protein: CASSLTNPQGAWMDTEAFF

D gene: TRBD2
clone size: NA
J gene: TRBJ2-5
V gene: TRBV27
CDR3 DNA: TGTGCCAGTGGCCCCCGGGGGACTAGCGGGGCCGGGGACCAGTACTTC
CDR3 protein: CASGPRGTSGAGDQYF

D gene: TRBD1
clone size: NA
J gene: TRBJ2-1
V gene: TRBV11-2
CDR3 DNA: TGTGCCAGCAGCTTAGGACAGGGTAACTACAATGAGCAGTTCTTC
CDR3 protein: CASSLGQGNYNEQFF

D gene: TRBD2
clone size: NA
J gene: TRBJ2-1
V gene: TRBV6-2/TRBV6-3
CDR3 DNA: TGTGCCAGCAGTCGCGCCGGGACTAGCGGTTTCTACAATGAGCAGTTCTTC
CDR3 protein: CASSRAGTSGFYNEQFF

D gene: NA
clone size: few
J gene: TRBJ2-7
V gene: TRBV9
CDR3 DNA: TGTGCCAGCAGCGTAGAACCGACAAGGGGCTACGAGCAGTACTTC
CDR3 protein: CASSVEPTRGYEQYF

D gene: TRBD1
clone size: NA
J gene: TRBJ2-2
V gene: TRBV9
CDR3 DNA: TGTGCCAGCAGCGCGCTGGGACAGGGTGGCAACGGGGAGCTGTTTTTT
CDR3 protein: CASSALGQGGNGELFF